This T cell receptor beta chain was captured by sequencing in a study of blood T cell repertoires in COVID-19. Looking at the study overall: The analysed material was cDNA or gDNA that came from T cells, B-cell-depleted T cells, or PBMCs.

The V segment lost 3 bases and the J segment 7 bases; nucleotides outside the gene matches: 8. CDR1 is DFQATT, CDR2 SNEGSKA, per germline (reference sequence). The CDR3 has 13 amino acids. Sequencing used immunoSEQ multiplex PCR; TCRdb keeps in-frame clones, though not all of them. In the table there are about 220,000 clones, roughly 84% of which are singletons. The chain combines TRBV20-1 with TRBJ2-7; 8 bases align to TRBD1. This TCR came from a man in his fifties with active or convalescent COVID-19. The specimen sequenced was peripheral blood. The CDR3 spells CSASSTGEREQYF. The CDR3 DNA reads TGCAGTGCTAGTTCGACAGGGGAGCGAGAGCAGTACTTC.